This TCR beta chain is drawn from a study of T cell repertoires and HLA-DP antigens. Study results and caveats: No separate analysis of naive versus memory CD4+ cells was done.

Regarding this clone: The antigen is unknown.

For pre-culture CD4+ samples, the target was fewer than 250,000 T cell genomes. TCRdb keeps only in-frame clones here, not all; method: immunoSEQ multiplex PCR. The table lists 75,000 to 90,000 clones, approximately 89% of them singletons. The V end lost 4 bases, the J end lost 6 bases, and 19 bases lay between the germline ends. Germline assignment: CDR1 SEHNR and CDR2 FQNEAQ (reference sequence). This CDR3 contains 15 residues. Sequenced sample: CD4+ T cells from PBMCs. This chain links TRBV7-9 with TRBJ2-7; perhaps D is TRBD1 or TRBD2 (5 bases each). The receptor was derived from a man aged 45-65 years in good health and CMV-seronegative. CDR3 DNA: TGTGCCAGCAGCTACCCCAGTGGGGGAGTGATCGAGCAGTACTTC. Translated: CASSYPSGGVIEQYF.